This TCR beta chain was retrieved from a study of resident and recirculating memory T cells in vitiligo. About the research overall: Whole samples, not sorted cells, were homogenized and used for genomic DNA extraction. Whole-study results and caveats: Non-conserved TCRs across sites and patients suggested distinct clones per lesion. Clonality differed among vitiligo lesions, with no unique dominant clone.

Sequencing used immunoSEQ multiplex PCR; TCRdb keeps in-frame clones, though not all of them. The sample records 60,000 to 80,000 clones, approximately 91% being singletons. No patient showed confetti depigmentation, a clinical sign of active disease. Germline CDR1 SGDLS, CDR2 YYNGEE. This CDR3 is 14 amino acids long. V lost 4 bases and J 8 bases, leaving 13 bases between the germline ends. With respect to this clone: As yet, its antigen is unknown.

Material for sequencing was blood. The TCR originated in a male donor with vitiligo. J is TRBJ1-6 and V is TRBV9; D might be TRBD1 (6 bases). The DNA for the CDR3 is TGTGCCAGCAGCCCCCGTGAGGGGGATTCACCCCTCCACTTT. Its translation: CASSPREGDSPLHF.